What follows are 10 T cell receptor beta chains derived from one specimen sequenced in a study of blood T cell repertoires in COVID-19 (dated by TCRdb to 2020 to 2021). Receptor libraries were prepared by the immunoSEQ multiplex PCR assay. The clones in this table, taken by TCRdb from immuneACCESS, are in-frame only. Not every clone is retained; where verified, under half of the shortfall comes from an unresolved V gene, and the cause of the rest is unknown. The sample table lists over 200,000 clones, about 90% of them with a count of one. 1.5% to 2% of the sample is held by the ten biggest clonotypes. The sequenced material came from peripheral blood. These receptor sequences come from a man aged 35-49 years with active or convalescent COVID-19.

The chain combines TRBV5-4 with TRBJ2-5; no reliable D call. V lost 7 bases and J lost 4, with 14 bases in between. Germline CDR1 is SGHNT and CDR2 is YYREEE (reference sequence). The length of the CDR3 is 13 residues. The chain's CDR3 is CASCRTLAETQYF. For the CDR3, the DNA is TGTGCCAGCTGCCGAACCTTGGCAGAGACCCAGTACTTC.

The chain uses TRBV14 and TRBJ1-2, with D unresolved. Germline-derived CDR1 and CDR2 are SGHDN and FVKESK. V was clipped by 2 bases and J by 7 bases, with 11 bases between them. The CDR3 is made up of 13 amino acids. The chain's CDR3 is CASSQYSGSGYTF. CDR3 in DNA: TGTGCCAGCAGCCAATATTCGGGTAGTGGCTACACCTTC.

V usage is TRBV10-2 and J usage is TRBJ2-7, with D unresolved. The CDR3 spans 12 residues. Germline CDR1 is WSHSY and CDR2 is SAAADI. Deletions cut 3 bases from V and 3 bases from J, with 6 bases between. CDR3 amino acids: CASSESRYEQYF. In DNA, the CDR3 is TGCGCCAGCAGTGAAAGCCGCTACGAGCAGTACTTC.

The chain links TRBV28 to TRBJ2-6; tentative D call: TRBD1 (5 bases). Germline V CDR1 and CDR2: MDHEN, SYDVKM. The CDR3 loop spans 16 amino acids. V dropped 10 bases and J dropped 0 bases, with 16 bases sitting between them. The chain's CDR3 is CATTVGQASGANVLTF. CDR3 in DNA: TGTGCCACTACGGTGGGGCAAGCCTCTGGGGCCAACGTCCTGACTTTC.

The chain combines TRBV5-5 with TRBJ1-6; D call uncertain. V was clipped by 3 bases and J by 6 bases, with 16 bases between them. The V gene's germline CDR1 is SGHKS and CDR2 YYEKEE (reference sequence). The CDR3 spans 16 residues. This CDR3 reads CASSSGYSGTNSPLHF. The CDR3 nucleotides are TGTGCCAGCAGCTCAGGCTATTCGGGAACTAATTCACCCCTCCACTTT.

This CDR3 reads CANPGKANYGYTF. The CDR3 region has the DNA TGTGCCAACCCAGGCAAAGCTAACTATGGCTACACCTTC. The chain is built from TRBV30 and TRBJ1-2, with D unclear. V lost 8 bases to trimming and J lost 0 bases, with 13 bases between them. CDR1 is GTSNPN, CDR2 SVGIG, per germline (reference sequence). The length of the CDR3 is 13 residues.

The chain joins TRBV27 to TRBJ2-2; 8 bases align to TRBD1. The CDR3 length is 18 residues. The junction had 14 bases not matched to a gene; V was cut back by 5 bases and J by 3 bases. Per germline, CDR1 MNHEY and CDR2 SMNVEV (reference sequence). CDR3 sequence: CASSAFSGQGAHTGELFF. CDR3 bases: TGTGCCAGCAGTGCGTTTTCCGGGCAGGGGGCGCACACCGGGGAGCTGTTTTTT.

The J gene is TRBJ1-4, the V gene TRBV27; 8 bases are shared with TRBD1. CDR3 length equals 15 residues. Germline CDR1 and CDR2: MNHEY and SMNVEV (reference sequence). With V trimmed by 4 bases and J by 5 bases, 6 bases remained unmatched. Here the CDR3 reads CASSSGQGINEKLFF. In DNA form, the CDR3 reads TGTGCCAGCAGTTCCGGACAGGGTATAAATGAAAAACTGTTTTTT.

The chain links TRBV18 to TRBJ2-7; a possible D gene is TRBD2 (8 bases). The CDR3 length is 16 residues. In germline, CDR1 is KGHSH, CDR2 LQKENI. The V gene lost 1 base and the J gene lost 5 bases, with 18 bases spanning the gap. CDR3 in DNA: TGTGCCAGCTCACCACTCCGGGAGGGGGCCCCCAACGAGCAGTACTTC. As protein: CASSPLREGAPNEQYF.

The chain is built from TRBV30 and TRBJ2-7; TRBD1 matches 9 bases. The ends lost 2 bases at V and 6 bases at J; junction bases unmatched: 11. Germline loops: CDR1 GTSNPN, CDR2 SVGIG (reference sequence). This CDR3 comprises 15 residues. The CDR3 region has the DNA TGTGCCTGGAGTCTATATCCGGGACAGGGCGGCGAGCAGTACTTC. Translating gives CAWSLYPGQGGEQYF. The whole variable domain, remainder taken from reference TRBV30 and TRBJ2-7, is SQTIHQWPATLVQPVGSPLSLECTVEGTSNPNLYWYRQAAGRGLQLLFYSVGIGQISSEVPQNLSASRPQDRQFILSSKKLLLSDSGFYLCAWSLYPGQGGEQYFGPGTRLTVT.